The rows below give T cell receptor beta chains drawn from one sample of a study of control samples from healthy donors and cancer patients. TCRdb keeps only in-frame clones here, not all; method: immunoSEQ multiplex PCR. The sample comprises 90,000 or so clones, 85% to 90% of which are singletons, and roughly a tenth rests with the top ten. Sequenced: PBMCs. Receptors originate from a woman aged 45-65 years with colorectal cancer. Each CDR3 is given with its conserved first and last residue. D genes are given only for firm matches. The size field is filled for only some rows; it gives once, few, many or a size class.

J	V	D	size	DNA	CDR3
TRBJ2-3	TRBV7-3	-	-	TGTGCCAGCAGGGGAGTGGGCACAGATACGCAGTATTTT	CASRGVGTDTQYF
TRBJ2-5	TRBV12-3/TRBV12-4	-	-	TGTGCCAGCAGTTTAACGGGGTCCTGGACCCAGTACTTC	CASSLTGSWTQYF
TRBJ2-5	TRBV10-3	-	-	TGTGCCATCAGGGGGTCCGTCCAAGAGACCCAGTACTTC	CAIRGSVQETQYF
TRBJ2-6	TRBV5-5	-	-	TGTGCCAGCAGCTCAACAGGGTACTCCTCTGGGGCCAACGTCCTGACTTTC	CASSSTGYSSGANVLTF
TRBJ2-2	TRBV15	TRBD1	-	TGTGCCACCAGCAGCCCCCTGGACAGGCCCCGGGGCGGGGAGCTGTTTTTT	CATSSPLDRPRGGELFF
TRBJ2-5	TRBV20-1	-	-	TGCAGTGCTAGTCTGGGCCCCGCCGGGACCCAGTACTTC	CSASLGPAGTQYF
TRBJ2-5	TRBV3-1/TRBV3-2	TRBD2	-	TGTGCCAGCTCCTGGGGTAGCGGGGGGGCCGGGACCCAGTACTTC	CASSWGSGGAGTQYF
TRBJ2-1	TRBV5-6	-	-	TGTGCCAGCAGCTTGTTTTGGGGTGGTGAGCAGTTCTTC	CASSLFWGGEQFF
TRBJ1-6	TRBV4-1	-	-	TGCGCCAGCAGCCAGAGTCCGGTCCCAATTTCACCCCTCCACTTT	CASSQSPVPISPLHF
TRBJ2-1	TRBV19	TRBD2	-	TGTGCCAGTAGTATCACATCGGGGGGGGCTTACAATGAGCAGTTCTTC	CASSITSGGAYNEQFF
TRBJ2-1	TRBV18	-	-	TGTGCCAGCTCACTCAGGGGGGCCCCCTACAATGAGCAGTTCTTC	CASSLRGAPYNEQFF
TRBJ2-3	TRBV24-1	-	-	TGTGCCACCAGTGATTTGCAAGACAACACAGATACGCAGTATTTT	CATSDLQDNTDTQYF
TRBJ1-3	TRBV7-2	-	-	TGTGCCAGCAGCTCCCTCCCAGGGGACCTCTCTGGAAACACCATATATTTT	CASSSLPGDLSGNTIYF
TRBJ1-2	TRBV5-5	-	-	TGTGCCAGCAAGCCCAGGGACGGAGGCTACACCTTC	CASKPRDGGYTF
TRBJ1-3	TRBV6-1	-	-	TGTGCCAGCAGTGAACTTGGGGCCTACGATGGAAACACCATATATTTT	CASSELGAYDGNTIYF
TRBJ1-6	TRBV27	-	-	TGTGCCAGCAGTTTAAGGACAGCATCTCCTAATTCACCCCTCCACTTT	CASSLRTASPNSPLHF
TRBJ1-6	TRBV19	-	-	TGTGCCAGTAGTTCGGCGGGGAATAGGGAGAATTCACCCCTCCACTTT	CASSSAGNRENSPLHF
TRBJ1-2	TRBV18	TRBD1	-	TGTGCCAGCTCACCCTTCCGGGACAGGGAACACTATGGCTACACCTTC	CASSPFRDREHYGYTF
TRBJ1-2	TRBV5-4	-	-	TGTGCCAGCAGCTCCAGGTTTTCCGATGGCTACACCTTC	CASSSRFSDGYTF
TRBJ2-5	TRBV28	-	once	TGTGCCAGCGCGCTGATCCAAGAGACCCAGTACTTC	CASALIQETQYF
TRBJ2-1	TRBV9	TRBD2	-	TGTGCCAGCAGCCCGGGGACTAGCGGGGGAAATGAGCAGTTCTTC	CASSPGTSGGNEQFF
TRBJ1-1	TRBV20-1	-	-	TGCAGTGCTAGAGTTAGAGGGTCAGCTTTCTTT	CSARVRGSAFF
TRBJ1-1	TRBV14	TRBD1	-	TGTGCCAGCAGCCAAGCCAGCCAGGACAGGGGAAAAGCTTTCTTT	CASSQASQDRGKAFF
TRBJ1-2	TRBV4-3	TRBD1	once	TGCGCCAGCAGCCAAGAACAGGACAGGGGCGACTATGGCTACACCTTC	CASSQEQDRGDYGYTF
TRBJ1-2	TRBV5-1	-	-	TGCGCCAGCAGCTTGAAAAGGGTTGGCTACACCTTC	CASSLKRVGYTF
TRBJ2-1	TRBV15	TRBD2	few	TGTGCCACCAGCGATGGGACTAGCGGGGCCAGTGAGCAGTTCTTC	CATSDGTSGASEQFF
TRBJ1-4	TRBV5-6	TRBD1	-	TGTGCCAGCAGCTCGACAGGGAGAGCTACTAATGAAAAACTGTTTTTT	CASSSTGRATNEKLFF
TRBJ1-1	TRBV6-5	-	-	TGTGCCAGCTGGGGCAGTACTATGAACACTGAAGCTTTCTTT	CASWGSTMNTEAFF
TRBJ1-2	TRBV6-6	TRBD1	-	TGTGCCAGCAGTGCGGGACAGGTCTATGGCTACACCTTC	CASSAGQVYGYTF
TRBJ2-2	TRBV7-8	TRBD2	-	TGTGCCAGCAGCCAGCGAGTGGCGGGGGGATTAAACACCGGGGAGCTGTTTTTT	CASSQRVAGGLNTGELFF
TRBJ2-1	TRBV18	TRBD2	-	TGTGCCAGCTCACCAACCGGGACTAGCGGGGGGGCTGATCAGTTCTTC	CASSPTGTSGGADQFF
TRBJ1-2	TRBV14	-	-	TGTGCCAGCAGCCAAGATACAGTCTACACCTTC	CASSQDTVYTF
TRBJ1-1	TRBV5-4	TRBD1	once	TGTGCCAGCAGCTTGGAGGGGACAGACACTGAAGCTTTCTTT	CASSLEGTDTEAFF
TRBJ2-3	TRBV4-3	-	-	TGCGCCAGCAGCCAAGGGGGGGCTCCATCCCTTTTAGATACGCAGTATTTT	CASSQGGAPSLLDTQYF
TRBJ1-3	TRBV19	TRBD1	-	TGTGCCAGTAGTCCGGACAGGGTGGCTGGAAACACCATATATTTT	CASSPDRVAGNTIYF
TRBJ1-5	TRBV2	-	-	TGTGCCAGCGAGCAGGATAGCAATCAGCCCCAGCATTTT	CASEQDSNQPQHF
TRBJ1-2	TRBV28	-	-	TGTGCCAGCAGTCTCGCCGGGGGCTATGGCTACACCTTC	CASSLAGGYGYTF
TRBJ1-1	TRBV28	-	-	TGTGCCAGCAGTCTCGGAGGAGTGAACACTGAAGCTTTCTTT	CASSLGGVNTEAFF
TRBJ1-6	TRBV2	-	-	TGTGCCAGCAGCTTGGACAGAGGATATAATTCACCCCTCCACTTT	CASSLDRGYNSPLHF
TRBJ2-3	TRBV5-1	-	-	TGCGCCAGCAGCCCTATCGGCCTAAGCACAGATACGCAGTATTTT	CASSPIGLSTDTQYF
TRBJ1-1	TRBV6-6	-	-	TGTGCCAGCAGCCTGGGGGATAGCACTGAAGCTTTCTTT	CASSLGDSTEAFF
TRBJ2-1	TRBV2	-	-	TGTGCCAGCCGGAACAGGGTCTACAATGAGCAGTTCTTC	CASRNRVYNEQFF
TRBJ1-1	TRBV5-5	-	-	TGTGCCAGCAGCTTGGCCTGGCTGGGTTCCACTGAAGCTTTCTTT	CASSLAWLGSTEAFF
TRBJ1-6	TRBV5-5	-	-	TGTGCCAGCAGCCTCGGAGGGACGAACTATAATTCACCCCTCCACTTT	CASSLGGTNYNSPLHF
TRBJ2-4	TRBV28	-	-	TGTGCCAGCAGTTTGGGTGGGGTAGCCAAAAACATTCAGTACTTC	CASSLGGVAKNIQYF
TRBJ1-5	TRBV6-6	TRBD1	-	TGTGCCAGCAGTCTTAATCCGGGACAGCTCAATCAGCCCCAGCATTTT	CASSLNPGQLNQPQHF
TRBJ2-3	TRBV5-4	-	-	TGTGCCAGCAGCCGGGACAAAGGCACAGATACGCAGTATTTT	CASSRDKGTDTQYF
TRBJ1-1	TRBV7-2	TRBD1	once	TGTGCCAGCTCCTTATTACAGGGGGCTGAAGCTTTCTTT	CASSLLQGAEAFF
TRBJ1-1	TRBV6-5	-	-	TGTGCCAGCAGCCAAGAGATAAGGGTGAACACTGAAGCTTTCTTT	CASSQEIRVNTEAFF
TRBJ2-3	TRBV4-3	TRBD2	-	TGCGCCAGCAGCCAAGTTCTGAGGGGGACTAGGGGCAGAACCGGCACAGATACGCAGTATTTT	CASSQVLRGTRGRTGTDTQYF
TRBJ2-1	TRBV27	TRBD2	many	TGTGCCAGCAGTTACGGGACTAGCGGGGGGGAGGAGCAGTTCTTC	CASSYGTSGGEEQFF
TRBJ2-3	TRBV5-1	TRBD2	-	TGCGCCAGCAGGACCGGGACTAGCGGGGGCCTCACAGATACGCAGTATTTT	CASRTGTSGGLTDTQYF
TRBJ2-2	TRBV30	-	-	TGTGCCTGGAGTATACAGGGTCCCGGGGAGCTGTTTTTT	CAWSIQGPGELFF
TRBJ1-2	TRBV7-2	-	-	TGTGCCAGCGTACTTACCGGGACTCAAGCTAACTATGGCTACACCTTC	CASVLTGTQANYGYTF
TRBJ2-1	TRBV6-2/TRBV6-3	TRBD1	once	TGTGCCAGCAGCCGGGACAGTTACAATGAGCAGTTCTTC	CASSRDSYNEQFF
TRBJ1-6	TRBV7-2	-	-	TGTGCCAGCAGCCCCGACAGGAATTATAATTCACCCCTCCACTTT	CASSPDRNYNSPLHF
TRBJ1-2	TRBV14	-	-	TGTGCCAGCAGCCAAAGGCAAAACTATGGCTACACCTTC	CASSQRQNYGYTF
TRBJ2-3	TRBV7-9	TRBD2	-	TGTGCCAGCAGCCGCGGGACTAGCGGGGGGGGAGATACGCAGTATTTT	CASSRGTSGGGDTQYF
TRBJ1-2	TRBV6-1	-	-	TGTGCCAGCAGTGAACCCCTAGCTGGGATGCTCAACTATGGCTACACCTTC	CASSEPLAGMLNYGYTF
TRBJ2-3	TRBV11-1	-	once	TGTGCCAGCAGCTTGTCGGTCCCCACAGATACGCAGTATTTT	CASSLSVPTDTQYF